The rows below give T cell receptor beta chains drawn from one sample of a study of patients and donors after allogeneic stem cell transplantation. TCRdb fed the RT-PCR reads into MiXCR, producing one record per CDR3 protein. The table includes under 170,000 distinct CDR3 sequences, roughly 35% detected once. Sequenced sample: blood, either unsorted or a sorted T cell fraction (not recorded which). Every receptor here comes from a human donor who was either an allogeneic HSCT recipient or a stem cell or donor lymphocyte infusion donor (not recorded which). It is not recorded whose cells these are; they may come from a transplant donor. CDR3s include the opening cysteine and the closing phenylalanine or tryptophan. The D gene is left open where the match is weak. Clone size, where shown, is once, few, many, or a class for clones that have expanded.

v_gene: TRBV6-1; d_gene: TRBD2; j_gene: TRBJ2-7; abundance: few; CDR3aa: CASSYTSGNSYEQYF; CDR3nt: TGTGCCAGCAGCTACACTAGCGGGAACTCCTACGAGCAGTACTTC
v_gene: TRBV5-1; d_gene: TRBD1; j_gene: TRBJ1-1; abundance: .; CDR3aa: CASSLAGTATEAFF; CDR3nt: TGCGCCAGCAGCTTGGCCGGGACAGCGACTGAAGCTTTCTTT
v_gene: TRBV10-3; d_gene: .; j_gene: TRBJ2-3; abundance: .; CDR3aa: CAISRTSNSADTQYF; CDR3nt: TGTGCCATCAGCCGGACCTCCAATAGTGCAGATACGCAGTATTTT
v_gene: TRBV2; d_gene: TRBD1; j_gene: TRBJ1-2; abundance: .; CDR3aa: CASSGQADYGYTF; CDR3nt: TGTGCCAGCAGCGGACAGGCCGATTATGGCTACACCTTC
v_gene: TRBV12-3/TRBV12-4; d_gene: .; j_gene: TRBJ1-5; abundance: few; CDR3aa: CASSPPGGFSNQPQHF; CDR3nt: TGTGCCAGCAGTCCTCCTGGGGGCTTTAGCAATCAGCCCCAGCATTTT
v_gene: TRBV4-1; d_gene: .; j_gene: TRBJ1-1; abundance: .; CDR3aa: CASSQSVPKGTEAFF; CDR3nt: TGCGCCAGCAGCCAATCTGTCCCCAAGGGCACTGAAGCTTTCTTT
v_gene: TRBV5-5; d_gene: .; j_gene: TRBJ1-2; abundance: .; CDR3aa: CASSYPPLGYTF; CDR3nt: TGTGCCAGCAGCTACCCGCCCCTGGGCTACACCTTC
v_gene: TRBV20-1; d_gene: .; j_gene: TRBJ2-3; abundance: .; CDR3aa: CSARKHTGSPDTQYF; CDR3nt: TGCAGTGCTAGAAAGCATACAGGGTCTCCGGATACGCAGTATTTT
v_gene: TRBV6-5; d_gene: .; j_gene: TRBJ1-1; abundance: .; CDR3aa: CASRRAWGGMMTEAFF; CDR3nt: TGTGCCAGCAGACGAGCGTGGGGGGGCATGATGACTGAAGCTTTCTTT
v_gene: TRBV6-2/TRBV6-3; d_gene: .; j_gene: TRBJ2-7; abundance: .; CDR3aa: CASTPAGQSSYEQYF; CDR3nt: TGTGCCAGCACCCCTGCAGGCCAAAGCTCCTACGAGCAGTACTTC
v_gene: TRBV20-1; d_gene: .; j_gene: TRBJ1-2; abundance: .; CDR3aa: CSASYGRVNGYTF; CDR3nt: TGCAGTGCTAGCTACGGTCGGGTAAATGGCTACACCTTC
v_gene: TRBV11-2; d_gene: TRBD1; j_gene: TRBJ1-1; abundance: few; CDR3aa: CASIGQVNTEAFF; CDR3nt: TGTGCCAGCATCGGACAGGTGAACACTGAAGCTTTCTTT
v_gene: TRBV24-1; d_gene: .; j_gene: TRBJ2-1; abundance: .; CDR3aa: CATSDPYPGNEQFF; CDR3nt: TGTGCCACCAGTGACCCCTACCCAGGGAATGAGCAGTTCTTC
v_gene: TRBV12-3/TRBV12-4; d_gene: TRBD1; j_gene: TRBJ1-1; abundance: .; CDR3aa: CASSLPTGTGAEAFF; CDR3nt: TGTGCCAGCAGTTTACCGACCGGGACAGGAGCTGAAGCTTTCTTT
v_gene: TRBV28; d_gene: .; j_gene: TRBJ2-7; abundance: .; CDR3aa: CASSGFRGSEQYF; CDR3nt: TGTGCCAGCAGTGGGTTTAGAGGGTCCGAGCAGTACTTC
v_gene: TRBV20-1; d_gene: .; j_gene: TRBJ2-3; abundance: few; CDR3aa: CSARFPTDTQYF; CDR3nt: TGCAGTGCTAGGTTCCCCACAGATACGCAGTATTTT
v_gene: TRBV12-3/TRBV12-4; d_gene: .; j_gene: TRBJ1-5; abundance: .; CDR3aa: CASNLGGRGNQPQHF; CDR3nt: TGTGCCAGCAACTTGGGGGGGCGAGGCAATCAGCCCCAGCATTTT
v_gene: TRBV6-5; d_gene: TRBD2; j_gene: TRBJ2-5; abundance: .; CDR3aa: CASSRPPSGGWETQYF; CDR3nt: TGTGCCAGCAGCCGACCCCCCTCCGGGGGGTGGGAGACCCAGTACTTC
v_gene: TRBV9; d_gene: TRBD2; j_gene: TRBJ2-3; abundance: .; CDR3aa: CASSHSGGLDTQYF; CDR3nt: TGTGCCAGCAGTCATAGCGGGGGGCTGGATACGCAGTATTTT
v_gene: TRBV29-1; d_gene: .; j_gene: TRBJ1-5; abundance: few; CDR3aa: CSVQGDSNQPQHF; CDR3nt: TGCAGCGTTCAGGGTGATAGCAATCAGCCCCAGCATTTT
v_gene: TRBV7-9; d_gene: .; j_gene: TRBJ1-2; abundance: few; CDR3aa: CAHGPGRNYGYTF; CDR3nt: TGTGCGCACGGCCCAGGGAGAAACTATGGCTACACCTTC
v_gene: TRBV12-3/TRBV12-4; d_gene: TRBD1; j_gene: TRBJ2-5; abundance: .; CDR3aa: CASSLARQGEETQYF; CDR3nt: TGTGCCAGCAGTTTAGCCCGACAGGGGGAAGAGACCCAGTACTTC
v_gene: TRBV27; d_gene: .; j_gene: TRBJ2-1; abundance: .; CDR3aa: CASSFGLPFRNEQFF; CDR3nt: TGTGCCAGCAGTTTCGGACTACCTTTCCGGAATGAGCAGTTCTTC
v_gene: TRBV6-6; d_gene: .; j_gene: TRBJ1-5; abundance: .; CDR3aa: CASSYSLKGTGNQPQHF; CDR3nt: TGTGCCAGCAGTTACTCCCTCAAAGGGACGGGCAATCAGCCCCAGCATTTT
v_gene: TRBV20-1; d_gene: .; j_gene: TRBJ2-3; abundance: .; CDR3aa: CSARWRATDTQYF; CDR3nt: TGCAGTGCTAGATGGAGGGCCACAGATACGCAGTATTTT
v_gene: TRBV20-1; d_gene: TRBD1; j_gene: TRBJ1-6; abundance: .; CDR3aa: CSVISGGRGSPLHF; CDR3nt: TGCAGTGTTATATCAGGGGGACGTGGTTCACCCCTCCACTTT
v_gene: TRBV29-1; d_gene: .; j_gene: TRBJ1-5; abundance: few; CDR3aa: CSAGLGVGNQPQHF; CDR3nt: TGCAGCGCAGGGCTGGGGGTAGGCAATCAGCCCCAGCATTTT
v_gene: TRBV9; d_gene: .; j_gene: TRBJ2-2; abundance: .; CDR3aa: CASSLSGTGELFF; CDR3nt: TGTGCCAGCAGCCTCTCCGGCACCGGGGAGCTGTTTTTT
v_gene: TRBV25-1; d_gene: TRBD1; j_gene: TRBJ1-1; abundance: once; CDR3aa: CASSAIQGRGAFF; CDR3nt: TGTGCCAGCAGCGCTATACAGGGGCGGGGAGCTTTCTTT
v_gene: TRBV12-3/TRBV12-4; d_gene: TRBD1; j_gene: TRBJ1-2; abundance: .; CDR3aa: CASSLFPLGQGLGYTF; CDR3nt: TGTGCCAGCAGTCTGTTCCCCCTGGGACAGGGGCTTGGCTACACCTTC
v_gene: TRBV6-5; d_gene: .; j_gene: TRBJ2-1; abundance: .; CDR3aa: CASSQISSYNEQFF; CDR3nt: TGTGCCAGCAGCCAGATAAGCTCCTACAATGAGCAGTTCTTC
v_gene: TRBV12-3/TRBV12-4; d_gene: .; j_gene: TRBJ1-2; abundance: .; CDR3aa: CASTSGGLWGYTF; CDR3nt: TGTGCCAGCACCTCGGGAGGCTTATGGGGCTACACCTTC
v_gene: TRBV7-9; d_gene: TRBD1; j_gene: TRBJ2-2; abundance: .; CDR3aa: CASSFRGPPTGELFF; CDR3nt: TGTGCCAGCAGCTTTAGGGGGCCTCCGACCGGGGAGCTGTTTTTT
v_gene: TRBV6-1; d_gene: TRBD1; j_gene: TRBJ1-3; abundance: .; CDR3aa: CASSEDWTGSFSGNTIYF; CDR3nt: TGTGCCAGCAGTGAAGATTGGACAGGCTCCTTCTCTGGAAACACCATATATTTT
v_gene: TRBV7-9; d_gene: .; j_gene: TRBJ2-5; abundance: .; CDR3aa: CASSRRTESQETQYF; CDR3nt: TGTGCCAGCAGTCGCCGGACAGAATCCCAAGAGACCCAGTACTTC
v_gene: TRBV6-5; d_gene: .; j_gene: TRBJ1-6; abundance: once; CDR3aa: CASRGSYNSPLHF; CDR3nt: TGTGCCAGCAGGGGCTCCTATAATTCACCCCTCCACTTT
v_gene: TRBV12-3/TRBV12-4; d_gene: TRBD2; j_gene: TRBJ2-2; abundance: .; CDR3aa: CASSQLAPTGELFF; CDR3nt: TGTGCCAGCAGCCAACTAGCGCCCACCGGGGAGCTGTTTTTT
v_gene: TRBV20-1; d_gene: TRBD1; j_gene: TRBJ1-2; abundance: .; CDR3aa: CSAGDRGNYGYTF; CDR3nt: TGCAGTGCTGGGGACAGGGGAAACTATGGCTACACCTTC
v_gene: TRBV4-1; d_gene: .; j_gene: TRBJ1-3; abundance: .; CDR3aa: CASSQDHAGLSGNTIYF; CDR3nt: TGCGCCAGCAGCCAAGATCACGCAGGCCTCTCTGGAAACACCATATATTTT
v_gene: TRBV12-3/TRBV12-4; d_gene: .; j_gene: TRBJ1-6; abundance: few; CDR3aa: CASSLLGLNSPLHF; CDR3nt: TGTGCCAGCAGTTTATTAGGGTTGAATTCACCCCTCCACTTT
v_gene: TRBV4-3; d_gene: .; j_gene: TRBJ1-4; abundance: few; CDR3aa: CASKQIATNEKLFF; CDR3nt: TGCGCCAGCAAGCAGATTGCAACTAATGAAAAACTGTTTTTT
v_gene: TRBV9; d_gene: TRBD2; j_gene: TRBJ2-5; abundance: .; CDR3aa: CASSVGVSGEGQETQYF; CDR3nt: TGTGCCAGCAGCGTAGGTGTATCGGGGGAGGGCCAAGAGACCCAGTACTTC
v_gene: TRBV2; d_gene: .; j_gene: TRBJ2-3; abundance: few; CDR3aa: CASSTPDTQYF; CDR3nt: TGTGCCAGCAGTACACCCGATACGCAGTATTTT
v_gene: TRBV4-3; d_gene: TRBD2; j_gene: TRBJ2-7; abundance: few; CDR3aa: CASSQGGLAFPYEQYF; CDR3nt: TGCGCCAGCAGCCAAGGTGGACTAGCCTTCCCCTACGAGCAGTACTTC
v_gene: TRBV6-6; d_gene: .; j_gene: TRBJ1-1; abundance: .; CDR3aa: CASSYYPFRGRANTEAFF; CDR3nt: TGTGCCAGCAGTTACTACCCCTTCAGGGGACGGGCGAACACTGAAGCTTTCTTT
v_gene: TRBV12-3/TRBV12-4; d_gene: TRBD1; j_gene: TRBJ2-5; abundance: .; CDR3aa: CASSSGGLETQYF; CDR3nt: TGTGCCAGCAGTTCAGGGGGCTTGGAGACCCAGTACTTC
v_gene: TRBV12-3/TRBV12-4; d_gene: TRBD1; j_gene: TRBJ2-7; abundance: .; CDR3aa: CASSPWTGVRIEQYF; CDR3nt: TGTGCCAGCAGTCCCTGGACAGGTGTACGTATTGAGCAGTACTTC